A selection of T cell receptor beta chains follows, all from one sample in a study of cytomegalovirus exposure and HLA in healthy donors. The table came from immunoSEQ multiplex PCR; TCRdb's copy has only in-frame clones and leaves some out. This table holds approximately 59,000 clones, approximately 64% found once. The specimen sequenced was PBMCs. These receptors originate from a man aged 35 to 55 in good health and CMV-seropositive. Both conserved end residues are part of each CDR3. The order of the fields is D gene, J gene, V gene, clone size, CDR3 protein, CDR3 DNA. D genes are given only for firm matches. Expanded clones get a size class; other rows say once, few or many, or leave the size out.

d_gene: -
j_gene: TRBJ1-3
v_gene: TRBV6-5
abundance: few
CDR3aa: CASSYSRTGNTIYF
CDR3nt: TGTGCCAGCAGTTACTCCCGTACTGGAAACACCATATATTTT

d_gene: -
j_gene: TRBJ2-2
v_gene: TRBV15
abundance: -
CDR3aa: CATSVANTGELFF
CDR3nt: TGTGCCACCAGCGTAGCGAACACCGGGGAGCTGTTTTTT

d_gene: -
j_gene: TRBJ1-4
v_gene: TRBV14
abundance: -
CDR3aa: CASSTTASTNEKLFF
CDR3nt: TGTGCCAGCAGCACGACAGCCTCAACTAATGAAAAACTGTTTTTT

d_gene: TRBD2
j_gene: TRBJ2-1
v_gene: TRBV10-3
abundance: -
CDR3aa: CAAGGYNEQFF
CDR3nt: TGTGCCGCGGGGGGGTACAATGAGCAGTTCTTC

d_gene: TRBD2
j_gene: TRBJ2-7
v_gene: TRBV7-3
abundance: -
CDR3aa: CASSLREGGRDEQYF
CDR3nt: TGTGCCAGCAGCTTAAGAGAAGGCGGGAGGGACGAGCAGTACTTC

d_gene: TRBD1
j_gene: TRBJ1-1
v_gene: TRBV5-1
abundance: once
CDR3aa: CASSLDGTGYTEAFF
CDR3nt: TGCGCCAGCAGCTTAGATGGGACAGGTTACACTGAAGCTTTCTTT

d_gene: TRBD1
j_gene: TRBJ1-5
v_gene: TRBV19
abundance: few
CDR3aa: CASSVGQVYNQPQHF
CDR3nt: TGTGCCAGTAGTGTCGGACAGGTATACAATCAGCCCCAGCATTTT

d_gene: -
j_gene: TRBJ2-2
v_gene: TRBV6-5
abundance: -
CDR3aa: CASSLRVGELFF
CDR3nt: TGTGCCAGCAGCTTGAGGGTCGGGGAGCTGTTTTTT

d_gene: -
j_gene: TRBJ2-7
v_gene: TRBV6-6
abundance: once
CDR3aa: CASSRDIEQYF
CDR3nt: TGTGCCAGCAGCCGGGACATTGAGCAGTACTTC

d_gene: TRBD2
j_gene: TRBJ2-3
v_gene: TRBV5-8
abundance: -
CDR3aa: CASSDGAILAGSTDTQYF
CDR3nt: TGTGCCAGCAGCGACGGCGCCATACTAGCGGGAAGCACAGATACGCAGTATTTT

d_gene: TRBD1
j_gene: TRBJ1-2
v_gene: TRBV9
abundance: -
CDR3aa: CASSASGGAPYGYTF
CDR3nt: TGTGCCAGCAGCGCCTCAGGGGGCGCCCCCTATGGCTACACCTTC

d_gene: -
j_gene: TRBJ1-5
v_gene: TRBV5-1
abundance: -
CDR3aa: CASSYAGEGQPQHF
CDR3nt: TGCGCCAGCAGCTATGCGGGGGAAGGTCAGCCCCAGCATTTT

d_gene: -
j_gene: TRBJ1-2
v_gene: TRBV4-1
abundance: -
CDR3aa: CASSQGLGGREMGGYTF
CDR3nt: TGCGCCAGCAGCCAAGGTTTAGGTGGCAGGGAAATGGGAGGCTACACCTTC

d_gene: TRBD2
j_gene: TRBJ2-7
v_gene: TRBV6-5
abundance: -
CDR3aa: CASTTGLGYEQYF
CDR3nt: TGTGCCAGCACTACGGGACTAGGCTACGAGCAGTACTTC

d_gene: -
j_gene: TRBJ1-5
v_gene: TRBV19
abundance: -
CDR3aa: CVSSMMVDTRGLDNQPQHF
CDR3nt: TGTGTCAGTAGTATGATGGTGGACACAAGAGGATTGGACAATCAGCCCCAGCATTTT

d_gene: TRBD1
j_gene: TRBJ2-2
v_gene: TRBV25-1
abundance: -
CDR3aa: CASSEGQDTGELFF
CDR3nt: TGTGCCAGCAGTGAAGGACAGGACACCGGGGAGCTGTTTTTT

d_gene: -
j_gene: TRBJ2-6
v_gene: TRBV7-3
abundance: -
CDR3aa: CASSPQPPGIGGANVLTF
CDR3nt: TGTGCCAGCAGCCCACAGCCCCCGGGGATAGGTGGGGCCAACGTCCTGACTTTC

d_gene: -
j_gene: TRBJ2-5
v_gene: TRBV4-2
abundance: once
CDR3aa: CASSQGQGVEQYF
CDR3nt: TGTGCCAGCAGCCAAGGTCAGGGTGTGGAGCAGTACTTC

d_gene: TRBD2
j_gene: TRBJ2-7
v_gene: TRBV28
abundance: -
CDR3aa: CATGGGSIYEQYF
CDR3nt: TGTGCCACCGGTGGCGGGAGTATATACGAGCAGTACTTC

d_gene: TRBD1
j_gene: TRBJ2-7
v_gene: TRBV5-6
abundance: -
CDR3aa: CASSTPTGTGRNYEQYF
CDR3nt: TGTGCCAGCAGCACCCCCACCGGGACAGGGAGGAACTACGAGCAGTACTTC

d_gene: -
j_gene: TRBJ1-4
v_gene: TRBV19
abundance: -
CDR3aa: CASSVRINEKLFF
CDR3nt: TGTGCCAGCTCAGTGAGGATTAATGAAAAACTGTTTTTT

d_gene: -
j_gene: TRBJ2-7
v_gene: TRBV4-1
abundance: -
CDR3aa: CASSQEILAYEQYF
CDR3nt: TGCGCCAGCAGCCAAGAGATCCTAGCCTACGAGCAGTACTTC

d_gene: TRBD1
j_gene: TRBJ2-5
v_gene: TRBV5-1
abundance: -
CDR3aa: CASRSFGTGAETQYF
CDR3nt: TGCGCCAGCAGGTCTTTCGGGACAGGGGCCGAGACCCAGTACTTC

d_gene: TRBD1
j_gene: TRBJ2-5
v_gene: TRBV5-8
abundance: -
CDR3aa: CASRRTGVETQYF
CDR3nt: TGTGCCAGCAGACGAACAGGGGTCGAGACCCAGTACTTC

d_gene: -
j_gene: TRBJ2-1
v_gene: TRBV28
abundance: -
CDR3aa: CATSQDMTYNEQFF
CDR3nt: TGTGCCACCAGCCAGGATATGACCTACAATGAGCAGTTCTTC

d_gene: TRBD1
j_gene: TRBJ1-1
v_gene: TRBV6-1
abundance: -
CDR3aa: CASRNRGNTEAFF
CDR3nt: TGTGCCAGCAGAAACAGGGGGAACACTGAAGCTTTCTTT

d_gene: TRBD1
j_gene: TRBJ2-7
v_gene: TRBV13
abundance: -
CDR3aa: CVSSPTGQGTYEQYF
CDR3nt: TGTGTCAGCAGCCCTACGGGACAGGGCACCTACGAGCAGTACTTC

d_gene: -
j_gene: TRBJ2-7
v_gene: TRBV27
abundance: few
CDR3aa: CASKPLTSYEQYF
CDR3nt: TGTGCCAGCAAGCCCCTTACGTCCTACGAGCAGTACTTC

d_gene: TRBD1
j_gene: TRBJ2-7
v_gene: TRBV5-1
abundance: -
CDR3aa: CASSPGQGDIGYF
CDR3nt: TGCGCCAGCAGCCCGGGACAGGGAGATATAGGGTACTTC

d_gene: TRBD2
j_gene: TRBJ2-1
v_gene: TRBV2
abundance: once
CDR3aa: CASPKREGPNEQFF
CDR3nt: TGTGCCAGCCCTAAGCGGGAGGGCCCCAATGAGCAGTTCTTC

d_gene: -
j_gene: TRBJ1-5
v_gene: TRBV30
abundance: -
CDR3aa: CAWEGGENQPQHF
CDR3nt: TGTGCCTGGGAGGGCGGAGAGAATCAGCCCCAGCATTTT

d_gene: TRBD1
j_gene: TRBJ2-1
v_gene: TRBV10-3
abundance: -
CDR3aa: CAISRVGTGNNEQFF
CDR3nt: TGTGCCATCAGCCGAGTCGGGACAGGTAACAATGAGCAGTTCTTC

d_gene: -
j_gene: TRBJ2-1
v_gene: TRBV19
abundance: -
CDR3aa: CASSIQPSDEQFF
CDR3nt: TGTGCCAGTAGTATCCAACCGTCGGATGAGCAGTTCTTC

d_gene: TRBD1
j_gene: TRBJ1-3
v_gene: TRBV5-6
abundance: few
CDR3aa: CASSFRQGGGNTIYF
CDR3nt: TGTGCCAGCAGCTTTCGACAGGGGGGTGGAAACACCATATATTTT

d_gene: TRBD2
j_gene: TRBJ2-3
v_gene: TRBV18
abundance: once
CDR3aa: CAGASGPWDTQYF
CDR3nt: TGTGCCGGAGCTAGCGGGCCCTGGGATACGCAGTATTTT

d_gene: TRBD1
j_gene: TRBJ2-5
v_gene: TRBV6-6
abundance: -
CDR3aa: CASSYYGTGNQETQYF
CDR3nt: TGTGCCAGCAGTTATTACGGGACAGGGAACCAAGAGACCCAGTACTTC

d_gene: TRBD1
j_gene: TRBJ1-1
v_gene: TRBV18
abundance: once
CDR3aa: CASSPLQGADTEAFF
CDR3nt: TGTGCCAGCTCACCATTACAGGGGGCCGACACTGAAGCTTTCTTT

d_gene: -
j_gene: TRBJ2-7
v_gene: TRBV19
abundance: -
CDR3aa: CASSMGGGTAYEQYF
CDR3nt: TGTGCCAGTAGTATGGGTGGGGGCACCGCCTACGAGCAGTACTTC

d_gene: -
j_gene: TRBJ1-2
v_gene: TRBV2
abundance: -
CDR3aa: CASSRQGTHGYTF
CDR3nt: TGTGCCAGCAGCCGGCAGGGTACCCATGGCTACACCTTC

d_gene: -
j_gene: TRBJ2-3
v_gene: TRBV15
abundance: -
CDR3aa: CATSSSYGRAFTDTQYF
CDR3nt: TGTGCCACCAGCAGTTCCTACGGCCGAGCGTTCACAGATACGCAGTATTTT

d_gene: TRBD2
j_gene: TRBJ2-1
v_gene: TRBV10-3
abundance: -
CDR3aa: CAISDLAGDNEQFF
CDR3nt: TGTGCCATCAGTGACCTAGCGGGAGACAATGAGCAGTTCTTC

d_gene: -
j_gene: TRBJ2-1
v_gene: TRBV11-2
abundance: few
CDR3aa: CASSRGAGIYDEQFF
CDR3nt: TGTGCCAGCAGCCGGGGGGCGGGGATATACGATGAGCAGTTCTTC

d_gene: TRBD2
j_gene: TRBJ2-7
v_gene: TRBV4-2
abundance: -
CDR3aa: CASSQDGTSGSTYEQYF
CDR3nt: TGTGCCAGCAGCCAAGATGGAACTAGCGGGAGTACCTACGAGCAGTACTTC

d_gene: -
j_gene: TRBJ2-3
v_gene: TRBV5-1
abundance: -
CDR3aa: CASSLRQTTDTQYF
CDR3nt: TGCGCCAGCAGCTTGAGACAGACAACAGATACGCAGTATTTT

d_gene: TRBD2
j_gene: TRBJ2-7
v_gene: TRBV11-3
abundance: few
CDR3aa: CASRTRLAPYEQYF
CDR3nt: TGTGCCAGCAGGACCCGACTAGCGCCCTACGAGCAGTACTTC

d_gene: -
j_gene: TRBJ2-5
v_gene: TRBV6-5
abundance: -
CDR3aa: CASNPETQYF
CDR3nt: TGTGCCAGCAATCCGGAGACCCAGTACTTC

d_gene: -
j_gene: TRBJ1-1
v_gene: TRBV4-3
abundance: -
CDR3aa: CASSPKGGWNTEAFF
CDR3nt: TGCGCCAGCAGCCCAAAGGGAGGATGGAACACTGAAGCTTTCTTT

d_gene: -
j_gene: TRBJ2-7
v_gene: TRBV2
abundance: -
CDR3aa: CASSESVWTLGREQYF
CDR3nt: TGTGCCAGCAGTGAATCCGTCTGGACCCTGGGGAGAGAGCAGTACTTC